The 16 T cell receptor beta chains presented below share a single source sample, sequenced in a study of graft-versus-host responses after intestinal transplantation (dated by TCRdb to 2020 to 2022). Libraries were built with the immunoSEQ multiplex PCR assay. TCRdb took this table from immuneACCESS and kept in-frame rearrangements with V and J called. Such tables lack part of the clones; where checked against another copy, unresolved V genes explain under half of the gap, and the rest is unexplained. The sample table holds about 110,000 clones, of which roughly 87% were seen once. Of the sample, less than 0.85% is held by the ten largest clones. What these receptors recognize is not known. The sample's time point label is to be understood as: cells obtained before transplantation from donor or recipient. The starting material was unstimulated CD4+ T cells sorted from spleen or lymph node cells, obtained before transplant. These receptors all stem from a human donor who was the organ donor for an intestinal transplant.

Only a few counts were recorded for this clone. The rearrangement links TRBV6-1 to TRBJ2-2; 7 bases are a match to TRBD1. Per germline, CDR1 MNHNS and CDR2 SASEGT. The V and J ends lost 8 bases and 8 bases, in that order; junction bases with no gene match: 8. The CDR3 covers 13 residues. CDR3 DNA: TGTGCCAGCTGGGACAGATCCTTTGGGGAGCTGTTTTTT. It codes for CASWDRSFGELFF.

The gene calls are TRBV29-1 and TRBJ2-3; TRBD2 aligns across 7 bases. The CDR3 runs to 16 residues. V lost 6 bases to trimming and J lost 4 bases; unmatched junction nucleotides: 16. Germline loops: CDR1 SQVTM, CDR2 ANQGSEA. The DNA for the CDR3 is TGCAGCGTAGCATCCCCTGGGCGGGAGTGGTCAGATACGCAGTATTTT. This gives the protein CSVASPGREWSDTQYF.

The genes are TRBV6-5 and TRBJ2-5; the match to TRBD1 covers 10 bases. J was trimmed by 2 bases and V by 6 bases; bases with no gene match: 3. This CDR3 has 14 amino acids. Per the germline V gene, CDR1 is MNHEY and CDR2 is SVGAGI. The CDR3 here is CASRPDRGQETQYF. In DNA, the CDR3 is TGTGCCAGCAGGCCGGACAGGGGGCAAGAGACCCAGTACTTC.

This chain connects TRBV5-1 to TRBJ2-5; 12 nucleotides align to TRBD2. The germline CDR1 and CDR2 sequences are SGHRS and YFSETQ. CDR3 size: 15 residues. Trimming took 6 bases from V and 5 from J; bases not matched to a gene: 8. This CDR3 is CASILAGGPWETQYF. The CDR3 nucleotides are TGCGCCAGCATACTAGCGGGGGGTCCATGGGAGACCCAGTACTTC. Combining the CDR3 with reference TRBV5-1 and TRBJ2-5 gives the whole variable domain KAGVTQTPRYLIKTRGQQVTLSCSPISGHRSVSWYQQTPGQGLQFLFEYFSETQRNKGNFPGRFSGRQFSNSRSEMNVSTLELGDSALYLCASILAGGPWETQYFGPGTRLLVL.

The chain recombines TRBV5-1 with TRBJ1-1; D perhaps matches TRBD1 (5 bases). The ends were cut back, 0 bases at V and 3 bases at J, with 12 bases in the middle. CDR1 is SGHRS, CDR2 YFSETQ, per germline. This CDR3 region has 15 residues. CDR3 nucleotide sequence: TGCGCCAGCAGCTTGGTGGGGGGAGCATACACTGAAGCTTTCTTT. Protein product: CASSLVGGAYTEAFF.

The chain recombines TRBV30 with TRBJ2-1, with D possibly being TRBD1 or TRBD2 (7 bases each). Germline loops: CDR1 GTSNPN, CDR2 SVGIG (reference sequence). CDR3 length equals 13 residues. Deletions cut 1 base from V and 8 bases from J, with 12 bases between. The DNA of the CDR3 is TGTGCCTGGAGTGGACAGGGAGGGGATGAGCAGTTCTTC. Translation: CAWSGQGGDEQFF.

V usage is TRBV30 and J usage is TRBJ1-4; 8 positions agree with TRBD1. The CDR3 totals 15 residues. The ends lost 2 bases at V and 8 bases at J; junction bases unmatched: 10. Germline V gene lookup returns CDR1 GTSNPN and CDR2 SVGIG (reference sequence). The CDR3: CAWSLGTGWREKLFF. The CDR3 DNA is TGTGCCTGGAGTCTTGGGACAGGATGGAGGGAAAAACTGTTTTTT. Filled out from reference TRBV30 and TRBJ1-4, the complete variable domain reads SQTIHQWPATLVQPVGSPLSLECTVEGTSNPNLYWYRQAAGRGLQLLFYSVGIGQISSEVPQNLSASRPQDRQFILSSKKLLLSDSGFYLCAWSLGTGWREKLFFGSGTQLSVL.

This chain uses TRBV5-1 with TRBJ1-4; 11 bases match TRBD1. J gave up 5 bases and V 4 bases, and 1 base lay outside the gene matches. Per germline, CDR1 SGHRS and CDR2 YFSETQ. The CDR3 sequence is 14 residues long. For the CDR3, the DNA is TGCGCCAGCAGCGGGACAGGGGGAAATGAAAAACTGTTTTTT. Its protein product is CASSGTGGNEKLFF.

The chain couples TRBV7-2 to TRBJ1-6, with no clear D. V was shortened by 3 bases and J by 9 bases, with 18 bases between the two germline ends. CDR1 and CDR2 from the germline V gene are SGHTA and FQGNSA. The CDR3 runs to 16 residues. The CDR3 loop reads CASSFDRVWVASPLHF. The CDR3 region has the DNA TGTGCCAGCAGCTTTGATAGGGTATGGGTTGCTTCACCCCTCCACTTT.

This clone has a single count. The rearrangement uses TRBV11-3 and TRBJ2-1; D might be TRBD1 or TRBD2, each matching 5 bases. Trimming pared 6 bases from V and 4 bases from J, leaving 10 bases between. The germline gives CDR1 SGHNT, CDR2 YENEEA. This CDR3 is 13 amino acids long. CDR3 loop: CASRRDRYNEQFF. The CDR3 coding sequence is TGTGCCAGCAGACGGGACCGATACAATGAGCAGTTCTTC.

This sequence joins TRBV7-8 and TRBJ1-1; perhaps TRBD1 as D (5 bases). Germline V gene data show CDR1 as SGHVS and CDR2 as FQNEAQ. The CDR3 length is 15 residues. The V gene lost 4 bases and the J gene lost 6 bases, with 18 bases spanning the gap. The chain's CDR3 is CASSSTKAGRSEAFF. The CDR3 nucleotides are TGTGCCAGCAGCTCGACAAAAGCAGGGAGGTCTGAAGCTTTCTTT.

The V and J genes are TRBV5-1 and TRBJ2-7; TRBD1 matches at 7 bases. The CDR3 spans 14 residues. The V segment lost 3 bases and the J segment 4 bases; nucleotides outside the gene matches: 7. Looked up from germline, CDR1 is SGHRS and CDR2 is YFSETQ. CDR3 bases: TGCGCCAGCAGCTCCCTAGGGGGCTCTTACGAGCAGTACTTC. Translating it yields CASSSLGGSYEQYF.

The gene calls are TRBV5-1 and TRBJ2-7; TRBD2 aligns across 14 bases. The V gene end was trimmed by 3 bases and the J gene end by 7 bases; junction bases not matched to a gene: 6. The CDR3 consists of 15 residues. Germline CDR1 reads SGHRS; CDR2 reads YFSETQ. For the CDR3, the DNA is TGCGCCAGCAGCTCGACTAGCGGGAGGGCCCGGGAGCAGTACTTC. It codes for CASSSTSGRAREQYF.

This chain links TRBV25-1 with TRBJ2-7, with D perhaps matching TRBD1 or TRBD2 (6 bases each). The germline gives CDR1 MGHDK, CDR2 SYGVNS. Trimming stripped 1 base from V and 3 bases from J, with 13 bases between. This CDR3 has 15 amino acids. Here the CDR3 DNA reads TGTGCCAGCAGTGAATTGGGGGGCTTTAACTACGAGCAGTACTTC. This codes for CASSELGGFNYEQYF.

Points on this clone: A read error may account for a junction end that differs from germline. The chain joins TRBV7-7 to TRBJ2-2, with D perhaps matching TRBD2 (6 bases). CDR3 length: 16 amino acids. The germline V gene has CDR1 SSHAT and CDR2 FNYEAQ (reference sequence). The chain's CDR3 is CASSLGVSGNTGELFF. In DNA, the CDR3 is TGTGCTAGCAGCTTAGGGGTTAGCGGGAACACCGGGGAGCTGTTTTTT. Full variable domain (outside the CDR3, taken from reference TRBV7-7 and TRBJ2-2): GAGVSQSPRYKVTKRGQDVTLRCDPISSHATLYWYQQALGQGPEFLTYFNYEAQPDKSGLPSDRFSAERPEGSISTLTIQRTEQRDSAMYRCASSLGVSGNTGELFFGEGSRLTVL.

The V and J genes are TRBV1 and TRBJ2-2; the DNA was not compared with TRBD2, the D call given in the table. TRBV1 is labeled a pseudogene. The CDR3 is 19 amino acids. The CDR3 protein is CTSSLRWRERVYATGELFF. Here the CDR3 DNA reads TGCACCAGCAGCCTACGGTGGCGGGAAAGGGTGTATGCCACCGGGGAGCTGTTTTTT.